Listed below are T cell receptor beta chains from one sample, sequenced in a study of PD-L1 blockade in urothelial cancer. Method: immunoSEQ multiplex PCR; TCRdb's copy keeps in-frame clones and lacks some. The sample carries tens of thousands of clones, over 75% recorded once. Sequences were derived from PBMCs, sampled around atezolizumab (anti-PD-L1) treatment. These receptor sequences come from a man between 65 and 85 years old with urothelial cancer. The CDR3 runs from the conserved cysteine through the conserved F or W. The order of the fields is V gene, CDR3 length, CDR3 protein.

>TRBV11-2|14
CASSSQTGNTEAFF
>TRBV5-1|15
CASSLPGAGANVLTF
>TRBV5-4|15
CASSTPSGESYEQYF
>TRBV6-5|14
CASRELAGALPEYF
>TRBV4-2|20
CASSQVVGTSKHPLTYEQYF
>TRBV6-6|16
CASSRLAGGSYNEQFF
>TRBV5-4|15
CASGWGTGSTDTQYF
>TRBV28|14
CASSIGSSGNTIYF
>TRBV29-1|11
CSVQGAYEQYF
>TRBV5-4|14
CASSTPRGNYGYTF
>TRBV5-6|12
CATEGRYNEQFF
>TRBV5-1|15
CASSQRTGGGEKLFF
>TRBV5-1|17
CASSFTGPSSSYNEQFF
>TRBV7-8|16
CASIPAGASGANVLTF
>TRBV5-1|15
CASSLLYGGSYEQFF
>TRBV4-3|15
CASSQGTGWDYEQYF
>TRBV5-4|14
CASSREGVTDTQYF
>TRBV5-1|15
CASSEFSGVADTQYF
>TRBV27|15
CASSYLQGPDTEAFF
>TRBV6-1|13
CASRSSGTDEQFF
>TRBV7-3|16
CASSQPGQGSGNTIYF
>TRBV11-2|13
CASSLGHPNEQFF
>TRBV14|12
CASSPGGLELFF
>TRBV5-4|16
CASSPPGQISYTEAFF
>TRBV5-1|15
CASSIDRAGANVLTF
>TRBV19|16
CASSTVSGGVHQPQHF
>TRBV14|16
CASSGARGSGANVLTF
>TRBV30|13
CAWSVDRGSPLHF
>TRBV4-2|18
CASSHGEASGGAADTQYF
>TRBV19|17
CASSIVGGEDFVDEQFF
>TRBV9|16
CASSPLTSGVTDTQYF
>TRBV5-1|13
CASSGETGGEQYF
>TRBV4-2|14
CASSKETGYETQYF
>TRBV7-2|15
CASSLESGGAQPQHF
>TRBV14|14
CASSQGAGANVLTF
>TRBV29-1|13
CSVEKEGNYGYTF
>TRBV9|17
CASSSGTSGRAYNEQFF
>TRBV7-2|15
CASSSSGFSSYEQYF
>TRBV5-5|16
CASSLGAGPSTDTQYF
>TRBV6-5|14
CASRATGAGGGYTF
>TRBV28|14
CASSWGQAQETQYF
>TRBV4-2|14
CASSQEVRGRGYTF